This TCR beta chain was identified in a study of T-cell memory formation after mild COVID-19. The overall study: TCR clusters showed largely donor specificity.

Germline lookup yields CDR1 DFQATT and CDR2 SNEGSKA (reference sequence). This CDR3 comprises 13 residues. Trimming cost V 3 bases and J 5 bases, with 13 bases left between them. Each CDR3 protein is one row after TCRdb ran MiXCR on the 5' RACE reads. The sample includes about 250,000 distinct CDR3 sequences, 15% of them seen just once. In regard to this clonotype: What it binds is not known.

Study results and limitations: CD4+ clones that contracted lay mainly in CM and EM; CD8+ ones lay in EMRA. Pre-infection memory carried some responding clones, suggesting that cross-reactive memory joined.

The sample comprised PBMCs or a T cell subset sorted from them (not recorded which). This rearrangement joins TRBV20-1 to TRBJ1-1; possibly TRBD1 for D (5 bases). The source is an adult woman who had mild COVID-19 (a few samples of this study predate the infection). Cell type and time point are not known. This CDR3 reads CSASAAGGTEAFF. CDR3 nucleotide sequence: TGCAGTGCTAGCGCCGCCGGGGGGACTGAAGCTTTCTTT.